This T cell receptor (beta chain) originates from a study of blood T cell repertoires in COVID-19. There are 16 residues in the CDR3. The V gene end was trimmed by 4 bases and the J gene end by 0 bases; junction bases not matched to a gene: 7. From germline, CDR1 is SGHRS and CDR2 YFSETQ. Clones were read by immunoSEQ multiplex PCR, and TCRdb kept only the in-frame ones, dropping some. The sample carries 250,000 to 300,000 clones, approximately 85% recorded once. The specimen sequenced was peripheral blood. The chain recombines TRBV5-1 with TRBJ1-1, with 9 bases lining up with TRBD1. The TCR was taken from a middle-aged man with active or convalescent COVID-19. CDR3 DNA sequence: TGCGCCAGCAGCCCCTCGGGACAGGGCCTGAACACTGAAGCTTTCTTT. This codes for CASSPSGQGLNTEAFF.